These 3 T cell receptor beta chains were all obtained from the same sample, sequenced in a study of cytomegalovirus exposure and HLA in healthy donors. PCR was performed using 60 Vbeta and 13 Jbeta primers. Generated by immunoSEQ multiplex PCR, the TCRdb table keeps only in-frame clones and is missing some. The repertoire holds more than 95,000 clones, 70% to 90% seen once, with about 20% in the top ten. Sequencing was performed on PBMCs. These receptors all come from a man between 18 and 35 years old in good health and CMV-seropositive.

The chain uses TRBV5-1 and TRBJ1-1; 9 positions match TRBD1. CDR1 is SGHRS and CDR2 is YFSETQ in the germline V gene. J was trimmed by 1 base and V by 4 bases; bases with no gene match: 5. This CDR3 is built from 15 residues. In DNA form, the CDR3 reads TGCGCCAGCAGCCCTCTGACAGGGGGGAACACTGAAGCTTTCTTT. Its translation: CASSPLTGGNTEAFF.

This chain uses TRBV2 with TRBJ2-7; possible D gene TRBD1, 5 bases. Looked up from germline, CDR1 is SNHLY and CDR2 is FYNNEI. The CDR3 spans 14 residues. Trimming cost V 3 bases and J 2 bases, with 11 bases left between them. CDR3 sequence (DNA): TGTGCCAGCAGTGATTGGGCAGGGACCTACGAGCAGTACTTC. This codes for CASSDWAGTYEQYF. The complete variable domain, with remaining parts taken from reference TRBV2 and TRBJ2-7, reads EPEVTQTPSHQVTQMGQEVILRCVPISNHLYFYWYRQILGQKVEFLVSFYNNEISEKSEIFDDQFSVERPDGSNFTLKIRSTKLEDSAMYFCASSDWAGTYEQYFGPGTRLTVT.

The V call is TRBV30, the J call TRBJ1-5; no firm D call. V was pared by 2 bases and J by 0 bases, with 8 bases between. This CDR3 is 14 amino acids long. The V gene's germline CDR1 is GTSNPN and CDR2 SVGIG (reference sequence). CDR3: CAWSLGYSNQPQHF. The CDR3 DNA reads TGTGCCTGGAGTCTCGGTTATAGCAATCAGCCCCAGCATTTT.